This is a list of T cell receptor beta chains from one sample in a study of blood T cell repertoires in COVID-19. Assay: immunoSEQ multiplex PCR; the TCRdb copy retains only in-frame clones and omits some. The sample carries approximately 210,000 clones, around 80% recorded once. Sequenced material: peripheral blood. These receptors originate from a human donor in a cohort sampled during active COVID-19. Both conserved end residues are part of each CDR3. A D gene is named only where the DNA matches it firmly. Clone size is shown for a subset of rows, as once, few, many or a class of expanded clone.

d_gene: .
abundance: .
j_gene: TRBJ1-4
v_gene: TRBV5-6
CDR3nt: TGTGCCAGCAGCTTGGACAGGGATACCGGAAAACTGTTTTTT
CDR3aa: CASSLDRDTGKLFF

d_gene: .
abundance: .
j_gene: TRBJ2-5
v_gene: TRBV12-3/TRBV12-4
CDR3nt: TGTGCCAGCAGTTTTGTGACACAAGAGACCCAGTACTTC
CDR3aa: CASSFVTQETQYF

d_gene: .
abundance: once
j_gene: TRBJ1-2
v_gene: TRBV19
CDR3nt: TGTGCCAGCAGATCCGGGACACCTAACTATGGCTACACCTTC
CDR3aa: CASRSGTPNYGYTF

d_gene: .
abundance: .
j_gene: TRBJ2-4
v_gene: TRBV5-1
CDR3nt: TGCGCCAGCAGCTTGGTCCCAGATAAAAACATTCAGTACTTC
CDR3aa: CASSLVPDKNIQYF

d_gene: .
abundance: few
j_gene: TRBJ2-5
v_gene: TRBV24-1
CDR3nt: TGTGCCACCAGTGATTCCTACTCGGAGACCCAGTACTTC
CDR3aa: CATSDSYSETQYF

d_gene: TRBD1
abundance: .
j_gene: TRBJ1-4
v_gene: TRBV27
CDR3nt: TGTGCCAGCAGTCGTAACAGGGGGGTCGAAAAACTGTTTTTT
CDR3aa: CASSRNRGVEKLFF

d_gene: .
abundance: .
j_gene: TRBJ2-2
v_gene: TRBV5-1
CDR3nt: TGCGCCAGCAGCTCCCTCTCCAGCGCCGAATACACCGGGGAGCTGTTTTTT
CDR3aa: CASSSLSSAEYTGELFF

d_gene: .
abundance: .
j_gene: TRBJ2-3
v_gene: TRBV5-1
CDR3nt: TGCGCCAGCAGCTTGGTTGGCGGTGGAGGGGATACGCAGTATTTT
CDR3aa: CASSLVGGGGDTQYF

d_gene: .
abundance: .
j_gene: TRBJ1-5
v_gene: TRBV4-1
CDR3nt: TGCGCCAGCAGCCAAGGATGGAACAGGGTGAGCAATCAGCCCCAGCATTTT
CDR3aa: CASSQGWNRVSNQPQHF

d_gene: TRBD2
abundance: .
j_gene: TRBJ2-1
v_gene: TRBV2
CDR3nt: TGTGCCAGCAGTGAGGTCGGTGCGGGGGGCCTGCAGTTCTTC
CDR3aa: CASSEVGAGGLQFF

d_gene: .
abundance: .
j_gene: TRBJ1-2
v_gene: TRBV6-5
CDR3nt: TGTGCCAGCAGTTACTCGGGAGGACTTAACTATGGCTACACCTTC
CDR3aa: CASSYSGGLNYGYTF

d_gene: .
abundance: few
j_gene: TRBJ1-6
v_gene: TRBV3-1/TRBV3-2
CDR3nt: TGTGCCAGCAGCTCCGGGACACAAAATTCACCCCTCCACTTT
CDR3aa: CASSSGTQNSPLHF

d_gene: .
abundance: .
j_gene: TRBJ2-3
v_gene: TRBV11-2
CDR3nt: TGTGCCAGCAGCTTAGCTGGCAGGGTAAGGTGGCCCACAGATACGCAGTATTTT
CDR3aa: CASSLAGRVRWPTDTQYF

d_gene: .
abundance: once
j_gene: TRBJ1-5
v_gene: TRBV27
CDR3nt: TGTGCCAGCAGGCATTTTGGGGCCTCAGGGGATCAGCCCCAGCATTTT
CDR3aa: CASRHFGASGDQPQHF

d_gene: .
abundance: .
j_gene: TRBJ2-7
v_gene: TRBV3-1/TRBV3-2
CDR3nt: TGTGCCAGCAGCCAAGGGTACAGAAGTTACGAGCAGTACTTC
CDR3aa: CASSQGYRSYEQYF

d_gene: TRBD2
abundance: .
j_gene: TRBJ2-1
v_gene: TRBV18
CDR3nt: TGTGCCAGCTCACCATTGAGGACTAGTCCCAATGAGCAGTTCTTC
CDR3aa: CASSPLRTSPNEQFF

d_gene: .
abundance: .
j_gene: TRBJ1-4
v_gene: TRBV4-1
CDR3nt: TGCGCCAGCAGCCAAGATGGGAGGTTCGGGGAAAAACTGTTTTTT
CDR3aa: CASSQDGRFGEKLFF

d_gene: .
abundance: many
j_gene: TRBJ1-2
v_gene: TRBV4-1
CDR3nt: TGCGCCAGCAGCCACGATGGGGCGGGGCCAACCTATGGCTACACCTTC
CDR3aa: CASSHDGAGPTYGYTF

d_gene: TRBD1
abundance: .
j_gene: TRBJ2-5
v_gene: TRBV2
CDR3nt: TGTGCCAGCAGTGAGGACAGGGGTCTCCAAGAGACCCAGTACTTC
CDR3aa: CASSEDRGLQETQYF

d_gene: TRBD1
abundance: .
j_gene: TRBJ2-3
v_gene: TRBV14
CDR3nt: TGTGCCAGCAGCCGACAGGGAAAAGATACGCAGTATTTT
CDR3aa: CASSRQGKDTQYF

d_gene: .
abundance: few
j_gene: TRBJ1-5
v_gene: TRBV4-1
CDR3nt: TGCGCCAGCAGCCTTCTGGCGGGGGGGATGAGCAATCAGCCCCAGCATTTT
CDR3aa: CASSLLAGGMSNQPQHF

d_gene: .
abundance: .
j_gene: TRBJ1-6
v_gene: TRBV10-1
CDR3nt: TGCGCCAGCGGACGGGACTTTGGTTCACCCCTCCACTTT
CDR3aa: CASGRDFGSPLHF

d_gene: TRBD1
abundance: .
j_gene: TRBJ2-5
v_gene: TRBV19
CDR3nt: TGTGCCAGTAGTATAGATCTCCGGACAGGGAAAGAGACCCAGTACTTC
CDR3aa: CASSIDLRTGKETQYF

d_gene: TRBD1
abundance: .
j_gene: TRBJ1-1
v_gene: TRBV5-1
CDR3nt: TGCGCCAGCAGCGACGGACAGGGGGGTAACACTGAAGCTTTCTTT
CDR3aa: CASSDGQGGNTEAFF

d_gene: .
abundance: .
j_gene: TRBJ1-4
v_gene: TRBV20-1
CDR3nt: TGCAGTGCAAGTTCGATGGTCGGTGAAAAACTGTTTTTT
CDR3aa: CSASSMVGEKLFF

d_gene: TRBD1
abundance: .
j_gene: TRBJ2-5
v_gene: TRBV7-7
CDR3nt: TGTGCCAGCAGCCCAGGGGACAGGTTGGCTGAGACCCAGTACTTC
CDR3aa: CASSPGDRLAETQYF

d_gene: .
abundance: .
j_gene: TRBJ2-1
v_gene: TRBV7-9
CDR3nt: TGTGCCAGCAGCCTTCGTGATAGCGCGAGTACGTTCTTC
CDR3aa: CASSLRDSASTFF

d_gene: TRBD1
abundance: few
j_gene: TRBJ1-1
v_gene: TRBV18
CDR3nt: TGTGCCAGCTCACCTTCCGGGACAGCTGAAGCTTTCTTT
CDR3aa: CASSPSGTAEAFF

d_gene: .
abundance: .
j_gene: TRBJ1-2
v_gene: TRBV2
CDR3nt: TGTGCCAGCAGTGGAGGCTTTCATGGCTACACCTTC
CDR3aa: CASSGGFHGYTF

d_gene: .
abundance: many
j_gene: TRBJ2-1
v_gene: TRBV9
CDR3nt: TGTGCCAGCAGCGTAGGTCTGAGTCCGTACAATGAGCAGTTCTTC
CDR3aa: CASSVGLSPYNEQFF

d_gene: TRBD1
abundance: .
j_gene: TRBJ2-2
v_gene: TRBV18
CDR3nt: TGTGCCAGCTCGACCGGGACAGGGTCTACCGGGGAGCTGTTTTTT
CDR3aa: CASSTGTGSTGELFF

d_gene: .
abundance: few
j_gene: TRBJ1-1
v_gene: TRBV4-1
CDR3nt: TGCGCCAGCTTTAATTGGCGGGCTGAAGCTTTCTTT
CDR3aa: CASFNWRAEAFF

d_gene: .
abundance: .
j_gene: TRBJ1-1
v_gene: TRBV5-1
CDR3nt: TGCGCCAGCAGCTTCACAGTGGCGAACACTGAAGCTTTCTTT
CDR3aa: CASSFTVANTEAFF

d_gene: TRBD2
abundance: .
j_gene: TRBJ2-5
v_gene: TRBV12-5
CDR3nt: TGTGCTAGTGGTTTGCGCGGGGGGGACCAAGAGACCCAGTACTTC
CDR3aa: CASGLRGGDQETQYF

d_gene: .
abundance: .
j_gene: TRBJ2-1
v_gene: TRBV7-9
CDR3nt: TGTGCCAGCAGCCGGGAGTCTCGGGAGCAGTTCTTC
CDR3aa: CASSRESREQFF

d_gene: TRBD1
abundance: .
j_gene: TRBJ2-5
v_gene: TRBV5-4
CDR3nt: TGTGCCAGCAGCTTGGAGGGACAGGGATTGGAGACCCAGTACTTC
CDR3aa: CASSLEGQGLETQYF

d_gene: TRBD1
abundance: .
j_gene: TRBJ1-1
v_gene: TRBV7-6
CDR3nt: TGTGCCAGCTTCAAGTTACAGGGGTTGAACACTGAAGCTTTCTTT
CDR3aa: CASFKLQGLNTEAFF

d_gene: .
abundance: .
j_gene: TRBJ1-5
v_gene: TRBV24-1
CDR3nt: TGTGCCACCAGTGATCCCCGCGCAGGGCGAGATCAGCCCCAGCATTTT
CDR3aa: CATSDPRAGRDQPQHF

d_gene: .
abundance: .
j_gene: TRBJ1-2
v_gene: TRBV20-1
CDR3nt: TGCAGTGCTAGAGATCCCCCGAGGTCTACCTTC
CDR3aa: CSARDPPRSTF

d_gene: .
abundance: .
j_gene: TRBJ2-2
v_gene: TRBV6-5
CDR3nt: TGTGCCAGCAGTTCGAACAGGGAAACCGGGGAGCTGTTTTTT
CDR3aa: CASSSNRETGELFF

d_gene: TRBD1
abundance: .
j_gene: TRBJ1-2
v_gene: TRBV5-1
CDR3nt: TGCGCCAGCAGCTTGGTCCCTGAGCAGGGGGGCGGCTACACCTTC
CDR3aa: CASSLVPEQGGGYTF

d_gene: .
abundance: .
j_gene: TRBJ1-5
v_gene: TRBV7-2
CDR3nt: TGTGCCAGCAGCTTAGGGGGTCGGGGATGGAGTCAGCCCCAGCATTTT
CDR3aa: CASSLGGRGWSQPQHF

d_gene: TRBD1
abundance: .
j_gene: TRBJ1-1
v_gene: TRBV7-9
CDR3nt: TGTGCCAGCAGCCGTTCAGGGGGGAACACTGAAGCTTTCTTT
CDR3aa: CASSRSGGNTEAFF

d_gene: TRBD1
abundance: few
j_gene: TRBJ2-7
v_gene: TRBV5-5
CDR3nt: TGTGCCAGCAGCTTCCGGGACAGAAACTACGAGCAGTACTTC
CDR3aa: CASSFRDRNYEQYF

d_gene: .
abundance: .
j_gene: TRBJ2-7
v_gene: TRBV6-1
CDR3nt: TGTGCCAGCAGTGAAGCCTTCGGGGGGCGGCCCTACGAGCAGTACTTC
CDR3aa: CASSEAFGGRPYEQYF

d_gene: .
abundance: .
j_gene: TRBJ2-7
v_gene: TRBV28
CDR3nt: TGTGCCAGCAGTTTGTTATCCAGGGGCGACTACGAGCAGTACTTC
CDR3aa: CASSLLSRGDYEQYF

d_gene: TRBD1
abundance: .
j_gene: TRBJ1-3
v_gene: TRBV5-6
CDR3nt: TGTGCCAGCAGCTTTGTGACAGGGGGCATGAGGAACACCATATATTTT
CDR3aa: CASSFVTGGMRNTIYF

d_gene: .
abundance: .
j_gene: TRBJ1-5
v_gene: TRBV4-1
CDR3nt: TGCGCCAGCAGCCAAGTACAGCAGGGCGGGAGACCCCAGCATTTT
CDR3aa: CASSQVQQGGRPQHF

d_gene: .
abundance: .
j_gene: TRBJ1-2
v_gene: TRBV28
CDR3nt: TGTGCCAGCAGTTGGGCCCTCTATGGCTACACCTTC
CDR3aa: CASSWALYGYTF

d_gene: TRBD2
abundance: .
j_gene: TRBJ2-7
v_gene: TRBV6-5
CDR3nt: TGTGCCACTTCCGCGTCCGGGGGGAGCGAGCAGTACTTC
CDR3aa: CATSASGGSEQYF

d_gene: .
abundance: .
j_gene: TRBJ1-3
v_gene: TRBV19
CDR3nt: TGTGCCAGTGCCGTCACGGAGCCTGGAAACACCATATATTTT
CDR3aa: CASAVTEPGNTIYF

d_gene: .
abundance: .
j_gene: TRBJ1-4
v_gene: TRBV7-8
CDR3nt: TGTGCCAGCAGCACATCGACGGGGGCTAATGAAAAACTGTTTTTT
CDR3aa: CASSTSTGANEKLFF